This T cell receptor beta chain was sequenced for a study of T cell repertoires in cytomegalovirus infection. Background on the study: CMV epitopes used comprised recently identified HLA-C-restricted ones and well-studied HLA-B-restricted ones. The public TCR beta signatures pointed to both CMV infection and matching HLA type.

Per the germline V gene, CDR1 is SGHTA and CDR2 is FQGNSA. Deletions cut 1 base from V and 0 bases from J, with 17 bases between. The CDR3 is made up of 18 amino acids. Broader study findings: Identification of carriers of CMV plus the relevant HLA was achieved through cumulative public TCR beta family frequency. In two of eight donors, the top clonotype was HLA-C-restricted CMV-specific.

TCRdb recomputed calls from the reads with MiXCR, one row per CDR3 protein. The table includes hundreds of thousands of distinct CDR3 sequences, about 39% detected once. On this clonotype itself: The antigen is not known.

The chain combines TRBV7-2 with TRBJ2-3; D is possibly TRBD2 (7 bases). The sample here was cultured PBMCs, taken from culture after CMV antigen stimulation. The clonotype originates from a human donor in good health (CMV status not recorded). Some clones in this sample may be carry-over from other donors' samples. CDR3 bases: TGTGCCAGCAGCTTAGGGAGGGGGGGGGAGGTGAGCACAGATACGCAGTATTTT. It is translated as CASSLGRGGEVSTDTQYF.